This is a list of T cell receptor beta chains from one sample in a study of T cells in Graves' hyperthyroidism and ophthalmopathy. TCRdb re-called the multiplex PCR reads through MiXCR, storing one row per CDR3 protein. The profile covers roughly 500,000 distinct CDR3 sequences, with around 43% appearing a single time and about two fifths taken by the ten largest. The specimen sequenced was peripheral blood or thyroid tissue (not recorded which). All receptors come from an adult woman with Graves' disease, either hyperthyroidism or ophthalmopathy (not recorded which). The CDR3 runs from the conserved cysteine through the conserved F or W. A D gene is named only where the DNA matches it firmly. The size of a clone is reported for some rows only, either as once, few or many, or as a class for expanded clones.

D: NA
V: TRBV29-1
J: TRBJ1-6
size: many
DNA: TGCAGCGTTGGGGGAGTGGGGGCCGCGTACCCCTTTTATAATTCACCCCTCCACTTT
CDR3: CSVGGVGAAYPFYNSPLHF

D: TRBD1
V: TRBV7-3
J: TRBJ2-6
size: once
DNA: TGTGCCAGCAGCTTAGGCCCGACAGGGGCCTACGTCCTGACTTTC
CDR3: CASSLGPTGAYVLTF

D: NA
V: TRBV29-1
J: TRBJ1-2
size: NA
DNA: TGCAGCGTCCTTCGAGAGGGAGCGTTCTATGGCTACACCTTC
CDR3: CSVLREGAFYGYTF

D: NA
V: TRBV2
J: TRBJ1-1
size: NA
DNA: TGTGCCAGCAGCCAAGGTCGCAGGGACCCCACCCAAGCTTCCTTT
CDR3: CASSQGRRDPTQASF

D: NA
V: TRBV2
J: TRBJ2-2
size: NA
DNA: TGTGCCAGCAGCTCACCACGGGAACGCGGGGAGCTGTTTTTT
CDR3: CASSSPRERGELFF

D: TRBD1
V: TRBV5-1
J: TRBJ2-7
size: NA
DNA: TGCGCCAGCAGCTTATCAACAGGGGGGACTGCATACGAGCAGTACTTC
CDR3: CASSLSTGGTAYEQYF

D: TRBD1
V: TRBV7-8
J: TRBJ2-7
size: NA
DNA: TGTGCCAGCAGCGACAGGGGTACTTTCCTCGAGCAGTACTTC
CDR3: CASSDRGTFLEQYF

D: NA
V: TRBV3-1
J: TRBJ1-3
size: few
DNA: TGTGCCAGCAGCCAAGATCAGGGGCTGGGAAACACCATATATTTT
CDR3: CASSQDQGLGNTIYF

D: TRBD2
V: TRBV11-3
J: TRBJ2-7
size: NA
DNA: TGTGCCAGCAGCCTCCGCGGGCGGGAGGGCGGATACGAGCAGTACTTC
CDR3: CASSLRGREGGYEQYF

D: NA
V: TRBV11-2
J: TRBJ1-1
size: many
DNA: TGTGCCAGCAGCGTAGGACGGAGAATCACTGAAGCTTTCTTT
CDR3: CASSVGRRITEAFF

D: NA
V: TRBV10-3
J: TRBJ1-6
size: many
DNA: TGTGCCATCAGGGACAAAATGAATTCACCCCTCCACTTT
CDR3: CAIRDKMNSPLHF

D: NA
V: TRBV7-3
J: TRBJ2-7
size: once
DNA: TGTGCCAGCAGCCTAGACCCAAGGGGTGAGCAGTACTTC
CDR3: CASSLDPRGEQYF

D: NA
V: TRBV10-3
J: TRBJ1-1
size: few
DNA: TGTGCCATCAGTGCGCAGGGCATCACTGAAGCTTTCTTT
CDR3: CAISAQGITEAFF

D: NA
V: TRBV10-3
J: TRBJ1-6
size: once
DNA: TGTGCCATCAGTGAGACAGAGGGGTTTTCACCCCTCCACTTT
CDR3: CAISETEGFSPLHF

D: TRBD1
V: TRBV9
J: TRBJ1-5
size: many
DNA: TGTGCCAGCCCCGGGGACAGGGGAATGTGTTTTAGCAATCAGCCCCAGCATTTT
CDR3: CASPGDRGMCFSNQPQHF

D: NA
V: TRBV2
J: TRBJ2-5
size: NA
DNA: TGTGCCAGCAAGATAGGGCGGGGATACCAAGAGACCCAGTACTTC
CDR3: CASKIGRGYQETQYF

D: NA
V: TRBV15
J: TRBJ2-7
size: NA
DNA: TGTGCCACCAGCGGAGGACCCCATGGCGAGCAGTACTTC
CDR3: CATSGGPHGEQYF

D: NA
V: TRBV7-3
J: TRBJ2-2
size: NA
DNA: TGTGCCAGCAGCTTATCGAGGGGTACCGGGGAGCTGTTTTTT
CDR3: CASSLSRGTGELFF

D: NA
V: TRBV27
J: TRBJ1-2
size: few
DNA: TGTGCCAGCAGTTCCGGATTTCATGGCTACACCTTC
CDR3: CASSSGFHGYTF

D: NA
V: TRBV5-1
J: TRBJ2-2
size: NA
DNA: TGCGCCAGCAAGTTCCAAGGGGGAACCGGGGAGCTGTTTTTT
CDR3: CASKFQGGTGELFF

D: NA
V: TRBV20-1
J: TRBJ1-2
size: NA
DNA: TGCAGTGAGCCAAAGAATGGCTACACCTTC
CDR3: CSEPKNGYTF

D: TRBD1
V: TRBV20-1
J: TRBJ1-5
size: NA
DNA: TGCAGCTACAGGGGGCGAGGCAATCAGCCCCAGCATTTT
CDR3: CSYRGRGNQPQHF

D: NA
V: TRBV9
J: TRBJ1-1
size: many
DNA: TGTGCCAGCAGCCCAGCGAGCCATAACACTGAAGCTTTCTTT
CDR3: CASSPASHNTEAFF

D: NA
V: TRBV10-3
J: TRBJ1-5
size: NA
DNA: TGTGCCATCAGTGAGACCTGGGATGGCAATCAGCCCCAGCATTTT
CDR3: CAISETWDGNQPQHF

D: TRBD1
V: TRBV19
J: TRBJ1-4
size: once
DNA: TGTGCCAGTAGTGGCCTTCGGGGACAGCCGAACGAAAAACTGTTTTTT
CDR3: CASSGLRGQPNEKLFF

D: NA
V: TRBV2
J: TRBJ1-4
size: once
DNA: TGTGCCAGCAGTCCGACTCGGGGGGACGAAAAACTGTTTTTT
CDR3: CASSPTRGDEKLFF

D: NA
V: TRBV6-5
J: TRBJ1-6
size: NA
DNA: TGTGCCAGCCAGGGGATGCAAAATTCACCCCTCCACTTT
CDR3: CASQGMQNSPLHF

D: NA
V: TRBV7-2
J: TRBJ1-2
size: NA
DNA: TGTGCCAGCAGCTTAGGAGGAGGTCCGGGGGCTAACTATGGCTACACCTTC
CDR3: CASSLGGGPGANYGYTF

D: TRBD2
V: TRBV20-1
J: TRBJ2-5
size: NA
DNA: TGCAGTGCGAGCGGTCTAGCGGGAACCAACGAGACCCAGTACTTC
CDR3: CSASGLAGTNETQYF

D: NA
V: TRBV7-9
J: TRBJ2-7
size: NA
DNA: TGTGCCAGCAGTCGTGGCACAGGGGGGGACTACGAGCAGTACTTC
CDR3: CASSRGTGGDYEQYF

D: NA
V: TRBV7-3
J: TRBJ2-5
size: NA
DNA: TGTGCCAGCAGCTCCCCCGGGGTTACGCAGTACTTC
CDR3: CASSSPGVTQYF

D: NA
V: TRBV5-5
J: TRBJ2-5
size: NA
DNA: TGTGCCAGCAGCTTAGAGGAGGGGGCCCAAGAGACCCAGTACTTC
CDR3: CASSLEEGAQETQYF

D: NA
V: TRBV7-9
J: TRBJ2-7
size: once
DNA: TGTGCCAGCAGCTCCATGACAGGCACCTACGAGCAGTACTTC
CDR3: CASSSMTGTYEQYF

D: NA
V: TRBV10-3
J: TRBJ2-5
size: NA
DNA: TGTGCCATCAGGACAGGTGGAGAGACCCAGTACTTC
CDR3: CAIRTGGETQYF

D: NA
V: TRBV10-3
J: TRBJ2-2
size: few
DNA: TGTGCCATCAGTGCGGTCCCGAACACCGGGGAGCTGTTTTTT
CDR3: CAISAVPNTGELFF

D: NA
V: TRBV9
J: TRBJ1-3
size: many
DNA: TGTGCCAGCAGCGTAGCCCTGGGGACTTCTACTGGAAACACCATATATTTT
CDR3: CASSVALGTSTGNTIYF

D: NA
V: TRBV19
J: TRBJ1-4
size: many
DNA: TGTGCCAGTAGTCTCGACAGCACAACTAATGAAAAACTGTTTTTT
CDR3: CASSLDSTTNEKLFF